The 14 T cell receptor beta chains below come from one sample, sequenced in a study of identical twins. TCRdb reanalysed the 5' RACE reads using MiXCR and keeps one entry per CDR3 protein. The table records under 1 million distinct CDR3 sequences, 10% to 15% of them present only once. The same sample was also used in a study of yellow fever vaccine responses in identical twins.

The sequencing input was PBMCs. The receptor source for this set is a woman aged 18 to 35 in good health.

The chain recombines TRBV12-3 or TRBV12-4 with TRBJ2-7, with D tentatively TRBD1 or TRBD2 (5 bases each). This CDR3 has 16 residues. V lost 5 bases to trimming and J lost 3 bases, with 20 bases between them. The DNA for the CDR3 is TGTGCCAGCAGTCCCGGGGCCGTAGGACGGATCTACGAGCAGTACTTC. It translates to CASSPGAVGRIYEQYF.

At least ten counts were recorded for this clonotype. The V and J genes are TRBV12-3 or TRBV12-4 and TRBJ1-1; TRBD1 agrees at 7 bases. This CDR3 comprises 15 residues. Germline trimming cut 5 bases from V and 0 bases from J; bases unmatched to any gene: 6. This CDR3 is CASSGAGTVNTEAFF. The CDR3 region has the DNA TGTGCCAGCAGTGGAGCCGGGACAGTGAACACTGAAGCTTTCTTT.

This sequence joins TRBV6-1 and TRBJ1-5; 7 nucleotides agree with TRBD1. Germline V gene lookup returns CDR1 MNHNS and CDR2 SASEGT. The CDR3 is 16 residues long. V trimming: 4 bases; J trimming: 4 bases; junction bases outside the gene matches: 10. The CDR3 spells CASSAGTTGRNQPQHF. The CDR3 coding sequence is TGTGCCAGCAGTGCCGGTACGACAGGGAGAAATCAGCCCCAGCATTTT.

J is TRBJ2-5 and V is TRBV5-6; 7 bases align to TRBD2. Germline V lookup: CDR1 SGHDT, CDR2 YYEEEE. The J segment lost 4 bases and the V segment lost 7 bases, leaving 16 bases of the junction unmatched. There are 16 residues in the CDR3. The CDR3 reads CASETGVGGSGETQYF. The CDR3 DNA follows: TGTGCCAGCGAAACCGGCGTGGGGGGGAGTGGAGAGACCCAGTACTTC.

This clonotype was counted a few times. The chain uses TRBV7-9 and TRBJ2-7; D is uncertain. V gave up 1 base and J gave up 6 bases, with 10 bases separating them. The germline V gene encodes CDR1 SEHNR and CDR2 FQNEAQ (reference sequence). This CDR3 has 13 residues. In DNA form, the CDR3 reads TGTGCCAGCAGCTTAGTGCTTTCTTCCGAGCAGTACTTC. Translated, it gives CASSLVLSSEQYF.

This clonotype was observed many times. The chain carries TRBV25-1 and TRBJ2-2; 7 nucleotides line up with TRBD1. This CDR3 is 12 amino acids long. V shed 6 bases and J 6 bases; nucleotides not matched to a gene: 1. CDR1 MGHDK and CDR2 SYGVNS come from the germline V gene. For the CDR3, the DNA is TGTGCCAGCAGCGACAGGGCCGGGGAGCTGTTTTTT. Residues: CASSDRAGELFF.

This clonotype was observed a few times. The chain recombines TRBV4-1 with TRBJ2-4; D assignment may be TRBD1 or TRBD2 (5 bases each). CDR1 is MGHRA, CDR2 YSYEKL, per germline. V gave up 1 base and J gave up 7 bases, with 14 bases separating them. The CDR3 length is 15 residues. The CDR3 sequence: CASSQGGWPGNIQYF. CDR3 nucleotide sequence: TGCGCCAGCAGCCAAGGGGGGTGGCCAGGGAACATTCAGTACTTC.

This clonotype showed up many times. This rearrangement joins TRBV20-1 to TRBJ1-2; D call uncertain. CDR1 is DFQATT and CDR2 is SNEGSKA in the germline V gene (reference sequence). With 6 bases removed from V and 5 bases from J, the gap between germline ends came to 16 bases. The CDR3 contains 13 residues. CDR3 nucleotides: TGCAGTGCCCTGCCGCGTGGGCGGTATGGCTACACCTTC. Protein product: CSALPRGRYGYTF.

This clonotype showed up just a few times. The gene calls are TRBV7-9 and TRBJ2-7; 13 bases are a match to TRBD2. The CDR3 is 15 amino acids. V was clipped by 6 bases and J by 3 bases; unmatched bases: 5. Germline values: CDR1 SEHNR, CDR2 FQNEAQ (reference sequence). In nucleotides, the CDR3 is TGTGCCAGCAGTCGCACTAGCGGGGGGGACTACGAGCAGTACGTC. Its translation: CASSRTSGGDYEQYV.

The V and J genes are TRBV20-1 and TRBJ2-1; D unclear. From germline, CDR1 is DFQATT and CDR2 SNEGSKA (reference sequence). The CDR3 spans 10 residues. V lost 4 bases to trimming and J lost 6 bases, with 4 bases between them. The CDR3 sequence: CSATTNEQFF. The CDR3, as DNA: TGCAGTGCTACCACCAATGAGCAGTTCTTC.

This clonotype was observed a handful of times. This sequence joins TRBV28 and TRBJ2-3; D is ambiguous. The CDR3 loop spans 12 amino acids. Germline CDR1 reads MDHEN; CDR2 reads SYDVKM. Trimming took 4 bases from V and 6 from J, leaving 8 bases between them. Written as DNA, the CDR3 is TGTGCCAGCAGTTCCCCACTGGATACGCAGTATTTT. This codes for CASSSPLDTQYF.

The chain has TRBV6-1 and TRBJ2-3; D ambiguous. Trimming pared 4 bases from V and 2 bases from J, leaving 7 bases between. This CDR3 spans 13 amino acids. Germline CDR1 reads MNHNS; CDR2 reads SASEGT. CDR3 in amino acids: CASSGITTDTQYF. In nucleotides, the CDR3 is TGTGCCAGCAGTGGGATCACCACAGATACGCAGTATTTT.

This clonotype has only a few counts. The chain joins TRBV5-1 to TRBJ1-2; 7 positions match TRBD1. The germline V gene has CDR1 SGHRS and CDR2 YFSETQ. This CDR3 comprises 13 residues. V lost 4 bases to trimming and J lost 5 bases; unmatched junction nucleotides: 5. CDR3 amino acids: CASSQGQQYGYTF. CDR3 in DNA: TGCGCCAGCAGCCAGGGACAGCAATATGGCTACACCTTC.

J is TRBJ2-5 and V is TRBV27, with D perhaps being TRBD1 or TRBD2 (6 bases each). Germline V gene sequence: CDR1 MNHEY, CDR2 SMNVEV (reference sequence). The CDR3 consists of 15 residues. The V gene lost 6 bases and the J gene lost 5 bases, with 19 bases spanning the gap. DNA of the CDR3: TGTGCCAGCAGCCGTGGACCCCAGGGGAGGGAGACCCAGTACTTC. It specifies CASSRGPQGRETQYF.